The source of this TCR beta chain is a study of response to subunit inactivated influenza vaccine (dated by TCRdb to 2017 to 2018). In the study overall: Deep quantitative profiling of the T cell receptor repertoire was used in the study to follow responses to a trivalent subunit inactivated influenza vaccine.

As for this clonotype: There is no known antigen for this receptor. No base qualities exist here, and no much larger clone lies one base off it.

Libraries were constructed by RT-PCR. TCRdb lists the instrument as Illumina HiSeq 2500. The public reads were run again by TCRdb, first through fastp at Q25 and then through MiXCR, and only productive beta chains were kept. Identical CDR3 protein sequences are pooled into one entry, listed with their most common genes and DNA. In this sample the table shows approximately 500,000 distinct CDR3 sequences, 11% to 15% of which occur a single time. The top ten clones comprise 11% of the sample. Findings and caveats that apply to the study as a whole: The authors suggested that each seasonal influenza vaccination may recruit only a limited number of new T cells.

CDR1 and CDR2 (MNHEY, SVGEGT) derive from the germline V gene. Including cysteine and phenylalanine, the CDR3 has 16 amino acids. The kept DNA is CDR3 alone, 48 bases in frame from the first base. The trim is 6 bases for V and 5 bases for J, with a gap of 19 bases between the germline ends. The sample in question was PBMCs from blood, obtained 11 to 12 days after vaccination. This clonotype originated in a man aged 50 or older who received an inactivated influenza vaccine. Donor details come from another sample of the same person, matched by shared clones. The chain employs TRBV6-2 or TRBV6-3 and TRBJ1-4, with TRBD1 perhaps the D gene, on 5 matching bases. The nucleotides read TGTGCCAGCAGCCTATTCGGGGGACGGCAAAATGAAAAACTGTTTTTT. The encoded protein is CASSLFGGRQNEKLFF.